This T cell receptor beta chain comes out of a study of shared clonotypes between healthy human individuals. Study-level information: Used for every donor were three CD4 naive, three CD4 memory, two CD8 naive and one CD8 memory plate.

The method was immunoSEQ multiplex PCR; TCRdb's version includes in-frame clones alone and lacks a portion of them. This repertoire shows about 2,100,000 clones, approximately 94% found once; its top ten account for more than 1.5%. Whole-study findings and limits: Read depth was anticipated to influence clonotype sharing among donors.

This CDR3 contains 15 residues. Trimming took 3 bases from V and 4 from J, leaving 15 bases between them. In germline, CDR1 is MGHRA, CDR2 YSYEKL. In the naive CD8 group, cells lacked CD45RO and were positively selected for CCR7, so terminally differentiated effector memory CD45RA+ cells were left out. About this clone: The target antigen is unknown.

The sequenced sample was naive CD8+ T cells from PBMCs. The clonotype originates from a man aged 18-30 years in good health. Some clones in this sample may be carry-over from other donors' samples. The V call is TRBV4-1, the J call TRBJ1-2, with a tentative D call TRBD1 (5 bases). The CDR3 protein is CASSQTPLGAYGYTF. CDR3 in DNA: TGCGCCAGCAGCCAGACTCCCCTAGGGGCCTATGGCTACACCTTC.